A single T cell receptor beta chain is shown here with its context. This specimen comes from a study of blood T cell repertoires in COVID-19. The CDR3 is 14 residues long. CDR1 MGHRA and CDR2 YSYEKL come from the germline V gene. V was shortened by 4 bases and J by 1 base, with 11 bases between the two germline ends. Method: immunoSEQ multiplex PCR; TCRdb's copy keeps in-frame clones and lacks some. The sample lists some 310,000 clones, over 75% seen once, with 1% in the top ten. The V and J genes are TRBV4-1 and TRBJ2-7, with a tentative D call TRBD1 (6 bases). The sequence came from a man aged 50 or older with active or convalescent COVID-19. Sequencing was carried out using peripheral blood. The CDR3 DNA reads TGCGCCAGCAGCCCCGGACAGACGTCCTACGAGCAGTACTTC. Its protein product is CASSPGQTSYEQYF.